The next 13 T cell receptor beta chains were all read from a single sample in a study of regulatory dendritic cells for organ transplantation. CFSE-labeled sorted T cells met regulatory or mature dendritic cells for four to five days. Repertoires were generated with immunoSEQ multiplex PCR, while TCRdb's copy carries only in-frame clones and drops some. The sample gives tens of thousands of clones, about 85% of which show up once; roughly 0.26% is in the top ten. These receptors' antigens are unknown. Sequencing was performed on naive CD4+ T cells from blood cultured with dendritic cells. Subset reported: CD45RA+ naive T cells. These receptors came from a human donor in good health.

The rearrangement joins TRBV6-1 to TRBJ1-3; a weak D match, TRBD1 (6 bases). Germline CDR1 MNHNS, CDR2 SASEGT. The V gene lost 7 bases and the J gene lost 8 bases, with 15 bases spanning the gap. This CDR3 region has 13 residues. The DNA of the CDR3 is TGTGCCAGCAAGGTCCAGGGGCGGGACACCATATATTTT. Translating gives CASKVQGRDTIYF.

The chain uses TRBV11-2 and TRBJ1-3, with a possible D match to TRBD1 (5 bases). Germline values: CDR1 SGHAT, CDR2 FQNNGV. Deletions cut 5 bases from V and 0 bases from J, with 17 bases between. The CDR3 is made up of 17 amino acids. The CDR3 region is CASSLRTSSSSGNTIYF. DNA of the CDR3: TGTGCCAGCAGCCTCCGGACATCCTCCAGCTCTGGAAACACCATATATTTT.

Only a few counts were recorded for this clone. The chain has TRBV29-1 and TRBJ1-2; D not resolved. The germline V gene has CDR1 SQVTM and CDR2 ANQGSEA. The CDR3 covers 12 residues. V was cut by 4 bases and J by 1 base, with 7 bases left in between. The CDR3 nucleotides read TGCAGCGTTGTCTTCAGTAACTATGGCTACACCTTC. Its protein product is CSVVFSNYGYTF.

This clone was seen more than once but under ten times. V gene TRBV6-1 combines with J gene TRBJ2-7; TRBD1 matches at 7 bases. This CDR3 spans 18 amino acids. The junction had 21 bases not matched to a gene; V was cut back by 6 bases and J by 4 bases. Germline assignment: CDR1 MNHNS and CDR2 SASEGT. CDR3 nucleotide sequence: TGTGCCAGCAGCGAACAGGGGTTACCACGACCGGTGGGGTACGAGCAGTACTTC. Translated, it gives CASSEQGLPRPVGYEQYF.

The chain employs TRBV6-5 and TRBJ2-7; the match to TRBD1 covers 7 bases. CDR1 is MNHEY and CDR2 is SVGAGI in the germline V gene. The CDR3 spans 15 residues. The J segment lost 0 bases and the V segment lost 2 bases, leaving 4 bases of the junction unmatched. The CDR3 reads CASSYPTGNSYEQYF. The CDR3 DNA follows: TGTGCCAGCAGTTACCCGACAGGGAACTCCTACGAGCAGTACTTC.

This chain uses TRBV5-1 with TRBJ1-5, with a weak D call TRBD1 (6 bases). The CDR3 is 13 residues long. Deletions cut 5 bases from V and 7 bases from J, with 13 bases between. Germline V lookup: CDR1 SGHRS, CDR2 YFSETQ. The CDR3 loop reads CASRAGEGQPQHF. CDR3 sequence (DNA): TGCGCCAGCAGGGCAGGGGAGGGCCAGCCCCAGCATTTT.

The genes are TRBV19 and TRBJ2-3, with D unresolved. Germline V gene sequence: CDR1 LNHDA, CDR2 SQIVND (reference sequence). The length of the CDR3 is 15 residues. V lost 5 bases and J lost 4, with 16 bases in between. As DNA, the CDR3 is TGTGCCAGTAGTCTCACGACCGGCGGTGCAGATACGCAGTATTTT. It encodes CASSLTTGGADTQYF. Combining the CDR3 with reference TRBV19 and TRBJ2-3 gives the whole variable domain DGGITQSPKYLFRKEGQNVTLSCEQNLNHDAMYWYRQDPGQGLRLIYYSQIVNDFQKGDIAEGYSVSREKKESFPLTVTSAQKNPTAFYLCASSLTTGGADTQYFGPGTRLTVL.

This sequence joins TRBV28 and TRBJ1-2; 7 bases align to TRBD1. The CDR3 is made up of 14 amino acids. Germline assignment: CDR1 MDHEN and CDR2 SYDVKM. J lost 5 bases, V lost 7 bases, and 10 bases had no gene match. The CDR3 bases are TGTGCCAGCACGAGACAGGGCCTGAGTTATGGCTACACCTTC. This encodes CASTRQGLSYGYTF.

J is TRBJ2-7 and V is TRBV4-1, with 9 nucleotides matching TRBD2. The CDR3 consists of 17 residues. CDR1 is MGHRA and CDR2 is YSYEKL in the germline V gene. V lost 0 bases to trimming and J lost 3 bases; unmatched junction nucleotides: 9. CDR3 DNA: TGCGCCAGCAGCCAAGACCCGCTAGCGGGGCAGGTCTACGAGCAGTACTTC. Protein product: CASSQDPLAGQVYEQYF.

This chain links TRBV5-8 with TRBJ2-3, with D possibly matching TRBD2 (5 bases). The CDR3 spans 15 residues. Deletions cut 4 bases from V and 0 bases from J, with 12 bases between. CDR1 is SGHTS and CDR2 is YDEGEE in the germline V gene. CDR3: CASSVGRGSTDTQYF. In nucleotides, the CDR3 is TGTGCCAGCAGCGTAGGACGGGGTAGCACAGATACGCAGTATTTT.

The chain employs TRBV6-1 and TRBJ2-7, with TRBD2 as a possible D gene (6 bases). The germline CDR1 and CDR2 sequences are MNHNS and SASEGT. This CDR3 has 16 amino acids. V was clipped by 4 bases and J by 3 bases, with 19 bases between them. In nucleotides, the CDR3 is TGTGCCAGCAGTGTGACGACAATGCGGGGAATCTACGAGCAGTACTTC. Translating it yields CASSVTTMRGIYEQYF.

The rearrangement links TRBV9 to TRBJ1-5; unclear D gene. CDR1 and CDR2 from the germline V gene are SGDLS and YYNGEE. Trimming cost V 0 bases and J 11 bases, with 15 bases left between them. The CDR3 spans 14 residues. For the CDR3, the DNA is TGTGCCAGCAGCGTAGGGGTACGGACGGAGGCCCAGCATTTT. This gives the protein CASSVGVRTEAQHF.

In DNA form, the CDR3 reads TGTGCCAGCAGTTACGTAAATCAGCCCCAGCATTTT. It encodes CASSYVNQPQHF. The chain carries TRBV6-6 and TRBJ1-5; D ambiguous. The CDR3 spans 12 residues. V lost 2 bases, J lost 4 bases, and 3 bases lay in between. CDR1 and CDR2 (germline): MNHNY, SVGAGI (reference sequence).